This T cell receptor beta chain was recovered during a study of CD8 T cells in ankylosing spondylitis. Study-wide results and limits: A TCR beta motif of fewer than ten highly homologous variants seemed to mark ankylosing spondylitis blood.

Trimming took off 7 bases at V and 0 bases at J, with 10 bases between the two ends. The germline V gene has CDR1 SGHAT and CDR2 FQNNGV. The CDR3 length is 14 residues. This clonotype has just a few counts. Its cognate antigen is unknown. Each CDR3 protein is one row after TCRdb ran MiXCR on the 5' RACE reads. The sample includes roughly 700,000 distinct CDR3 sequences, under 20% of them seen just once. The chain employs TRBV11-2 and TRBJ2-1; possibly TRBD2 for D (6 bases). Sequencing used blood, either unsorted or a sorted T cell fraction (not recorded which). This TCR derives from a male donor with ankylosing spondylitis. In nucleotides, the CDR3 is TGTGCCAGCACCCGGGAGAGCTCCTACAATGAGCAGTTCTTC. Amino acid sequence: CASTRESSYNEQFF.